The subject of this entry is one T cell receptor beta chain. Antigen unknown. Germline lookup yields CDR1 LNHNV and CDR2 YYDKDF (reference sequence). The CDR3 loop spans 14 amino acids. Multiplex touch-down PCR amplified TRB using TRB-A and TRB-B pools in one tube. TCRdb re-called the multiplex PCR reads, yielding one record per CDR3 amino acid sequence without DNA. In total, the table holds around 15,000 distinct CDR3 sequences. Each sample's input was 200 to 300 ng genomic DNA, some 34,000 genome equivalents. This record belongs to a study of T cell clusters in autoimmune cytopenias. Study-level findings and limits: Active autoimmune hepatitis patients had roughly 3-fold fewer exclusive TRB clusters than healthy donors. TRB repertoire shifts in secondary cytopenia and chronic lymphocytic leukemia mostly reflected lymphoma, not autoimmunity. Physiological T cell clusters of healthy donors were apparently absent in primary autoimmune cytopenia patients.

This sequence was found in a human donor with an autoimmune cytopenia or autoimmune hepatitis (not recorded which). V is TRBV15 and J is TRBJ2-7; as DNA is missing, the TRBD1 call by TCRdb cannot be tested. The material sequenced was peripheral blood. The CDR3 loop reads CATSRAQLGREQYF.